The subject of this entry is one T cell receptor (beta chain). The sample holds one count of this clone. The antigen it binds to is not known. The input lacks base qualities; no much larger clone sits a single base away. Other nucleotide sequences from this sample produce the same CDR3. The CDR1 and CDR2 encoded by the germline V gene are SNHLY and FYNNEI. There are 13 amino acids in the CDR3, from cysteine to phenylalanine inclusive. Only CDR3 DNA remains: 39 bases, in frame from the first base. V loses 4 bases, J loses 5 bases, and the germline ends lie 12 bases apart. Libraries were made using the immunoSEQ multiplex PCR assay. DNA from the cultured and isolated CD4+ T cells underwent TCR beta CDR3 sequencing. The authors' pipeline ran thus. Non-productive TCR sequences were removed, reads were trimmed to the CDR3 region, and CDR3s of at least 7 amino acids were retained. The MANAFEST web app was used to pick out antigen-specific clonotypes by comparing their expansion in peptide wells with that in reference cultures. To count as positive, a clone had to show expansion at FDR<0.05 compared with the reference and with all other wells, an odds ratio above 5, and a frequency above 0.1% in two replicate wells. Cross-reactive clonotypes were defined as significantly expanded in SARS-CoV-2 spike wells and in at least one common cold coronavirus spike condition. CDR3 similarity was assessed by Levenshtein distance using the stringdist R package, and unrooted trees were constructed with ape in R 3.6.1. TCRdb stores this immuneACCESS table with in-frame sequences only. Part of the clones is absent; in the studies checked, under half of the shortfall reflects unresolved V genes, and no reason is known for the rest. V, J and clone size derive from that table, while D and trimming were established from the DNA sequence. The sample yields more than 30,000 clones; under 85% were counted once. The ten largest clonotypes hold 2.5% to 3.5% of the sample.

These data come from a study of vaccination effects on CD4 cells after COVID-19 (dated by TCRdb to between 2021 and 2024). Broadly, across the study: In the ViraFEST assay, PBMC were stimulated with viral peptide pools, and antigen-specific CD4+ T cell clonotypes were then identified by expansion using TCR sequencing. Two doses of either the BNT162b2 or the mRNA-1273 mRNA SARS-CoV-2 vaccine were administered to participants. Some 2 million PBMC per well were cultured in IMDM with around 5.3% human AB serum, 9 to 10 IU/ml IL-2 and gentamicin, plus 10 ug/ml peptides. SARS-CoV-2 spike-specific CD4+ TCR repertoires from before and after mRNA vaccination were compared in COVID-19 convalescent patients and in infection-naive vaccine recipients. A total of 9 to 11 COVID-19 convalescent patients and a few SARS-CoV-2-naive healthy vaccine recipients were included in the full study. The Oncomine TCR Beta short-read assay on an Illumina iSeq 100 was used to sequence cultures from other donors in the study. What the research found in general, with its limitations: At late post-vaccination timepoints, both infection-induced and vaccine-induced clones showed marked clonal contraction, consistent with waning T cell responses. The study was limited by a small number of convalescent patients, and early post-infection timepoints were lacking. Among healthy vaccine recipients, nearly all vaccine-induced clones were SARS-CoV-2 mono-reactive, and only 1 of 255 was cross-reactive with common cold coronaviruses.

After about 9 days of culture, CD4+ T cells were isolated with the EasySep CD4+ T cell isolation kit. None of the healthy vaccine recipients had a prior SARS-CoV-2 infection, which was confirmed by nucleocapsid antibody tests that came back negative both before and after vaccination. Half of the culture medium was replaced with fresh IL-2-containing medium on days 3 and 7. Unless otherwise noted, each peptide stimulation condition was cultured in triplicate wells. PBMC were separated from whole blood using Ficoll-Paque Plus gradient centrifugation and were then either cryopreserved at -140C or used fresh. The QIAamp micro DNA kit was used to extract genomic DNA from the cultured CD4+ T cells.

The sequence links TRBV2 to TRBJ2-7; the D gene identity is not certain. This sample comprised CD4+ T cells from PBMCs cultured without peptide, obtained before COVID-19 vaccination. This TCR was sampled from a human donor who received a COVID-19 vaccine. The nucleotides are TGTGCCAGCAGTGCACCGGGTATCAACGAGCAGTACTTC. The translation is CASSAPGINEQYF.